This T cell receptor (beta chain) was observed in a study of T cells after yellow fever vaccination. V gave up 2 bases and J gave up 5 bases, with 12 bases separating them. Germline-derived CDR1 and CDR2 are MNHEY and SVGAGI. There are 14 residues in the CDR3. Study outcomes and limitations: A small proportion of clonotypes was detected in both the CD4 and CD8 compartments. Weaker overall, the secondary response nonetheless peaked faster (day 5 versus 15). Re-detected after boosting: most primary clones, around 96% of CD4 and about 85% of CD8.

Template-switching 5'RACE yielded the TCR cDNA; a universal primer site and UMIs were added in the process. TCRdb reprocessed the 5' RACE reads with MiXCR, giving one entry per CDR3 protein. Among about 150,000 distinct CDR3 sequences listed, about 6.2% were seen once. This clonotype was found many times. Its antigen remains unknown. The sequencing used CD4+ T cells sorted from PBMCs, collected 10 days after the yellow fever booster vaccination. The clonotype originates from a man aged 25 to 40 who received the YFV17D yellow fever vaccine. This chain connects TRBV6-5 to TRBJ2-5, with D unresolved. For the CDR3, the DNA is TGTGCCAGCAGTTACCGGTACCGGTGGGAGACCCAGTACTTC. Translated, it gives CASSYRYRWETQYF.